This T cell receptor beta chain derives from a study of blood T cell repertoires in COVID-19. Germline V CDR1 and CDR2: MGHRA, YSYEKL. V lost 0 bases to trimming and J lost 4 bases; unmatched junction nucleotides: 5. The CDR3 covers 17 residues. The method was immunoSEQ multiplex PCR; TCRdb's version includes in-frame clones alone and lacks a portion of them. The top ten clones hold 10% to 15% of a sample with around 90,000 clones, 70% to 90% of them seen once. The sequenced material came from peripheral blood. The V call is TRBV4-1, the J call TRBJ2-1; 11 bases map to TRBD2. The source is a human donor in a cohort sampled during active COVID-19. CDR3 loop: CASSQDPSGGLYNEQFF. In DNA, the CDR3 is TGCGCCAGCAGCCAAGATCCTAGCGGGGGGCTATACAATGAGCAGTTCTTC.